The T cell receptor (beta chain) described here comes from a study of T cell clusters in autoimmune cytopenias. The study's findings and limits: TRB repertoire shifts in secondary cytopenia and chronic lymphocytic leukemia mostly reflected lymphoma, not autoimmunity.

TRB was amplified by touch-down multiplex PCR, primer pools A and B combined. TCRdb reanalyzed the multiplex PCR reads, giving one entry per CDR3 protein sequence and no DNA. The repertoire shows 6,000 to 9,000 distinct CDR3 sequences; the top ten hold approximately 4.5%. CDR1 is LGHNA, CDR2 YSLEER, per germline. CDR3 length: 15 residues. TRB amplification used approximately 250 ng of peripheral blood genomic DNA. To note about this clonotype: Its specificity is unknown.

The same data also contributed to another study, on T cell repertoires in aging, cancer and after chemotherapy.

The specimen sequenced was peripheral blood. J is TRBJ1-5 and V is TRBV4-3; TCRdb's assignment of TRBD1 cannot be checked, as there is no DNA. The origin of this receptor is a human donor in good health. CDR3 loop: CASSQTGESNQPQHF.